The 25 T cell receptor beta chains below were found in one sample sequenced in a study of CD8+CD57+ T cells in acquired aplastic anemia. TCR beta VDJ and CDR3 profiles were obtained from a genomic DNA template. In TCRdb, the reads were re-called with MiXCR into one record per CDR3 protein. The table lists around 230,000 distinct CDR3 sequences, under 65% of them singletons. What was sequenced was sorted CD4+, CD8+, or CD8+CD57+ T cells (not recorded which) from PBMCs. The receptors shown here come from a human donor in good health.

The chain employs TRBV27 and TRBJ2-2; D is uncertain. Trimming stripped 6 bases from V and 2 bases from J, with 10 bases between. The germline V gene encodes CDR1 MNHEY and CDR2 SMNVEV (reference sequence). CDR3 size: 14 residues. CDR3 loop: CASRPPANTGELFF. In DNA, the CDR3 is TGTGCCAGCAGACCTCCAGCCAACACCGGGGAGCTGTTTTTT.

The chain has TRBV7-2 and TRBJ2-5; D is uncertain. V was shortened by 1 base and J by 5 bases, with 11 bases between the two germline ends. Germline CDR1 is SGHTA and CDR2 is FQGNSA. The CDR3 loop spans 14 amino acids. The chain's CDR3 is CASSLVGRAETQYF. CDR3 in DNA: TGTGCCAGCAGCTTAGTGGGAAGGGCTGAGACCCAGTACTTC.

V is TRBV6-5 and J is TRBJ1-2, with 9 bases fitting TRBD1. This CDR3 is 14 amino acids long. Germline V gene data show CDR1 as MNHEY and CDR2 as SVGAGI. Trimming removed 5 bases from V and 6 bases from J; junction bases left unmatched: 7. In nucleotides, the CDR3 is TGTGCCAGCAGTCGACGGGACAGGGATCATGGCTACACCTTC. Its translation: CASSRRDRDHGYTF.

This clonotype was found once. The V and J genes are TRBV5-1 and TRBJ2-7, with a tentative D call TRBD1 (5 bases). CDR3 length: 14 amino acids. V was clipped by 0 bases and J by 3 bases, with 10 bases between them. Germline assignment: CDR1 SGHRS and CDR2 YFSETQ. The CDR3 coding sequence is TGCGCCAGCAGCTTGGGACAGACCAGCTACGAGCAGTACTTC. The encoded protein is CASSLGQTSYEQYF.

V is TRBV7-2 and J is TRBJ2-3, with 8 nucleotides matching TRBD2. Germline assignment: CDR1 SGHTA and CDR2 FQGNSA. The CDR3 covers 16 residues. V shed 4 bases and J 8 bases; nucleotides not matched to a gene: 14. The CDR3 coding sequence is TGTGCCAGCAGCTCGGGAGGGAGCGGGAGTTATGGTACGCAGTATTTT. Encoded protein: CASSSGGSGSYGTQYF.

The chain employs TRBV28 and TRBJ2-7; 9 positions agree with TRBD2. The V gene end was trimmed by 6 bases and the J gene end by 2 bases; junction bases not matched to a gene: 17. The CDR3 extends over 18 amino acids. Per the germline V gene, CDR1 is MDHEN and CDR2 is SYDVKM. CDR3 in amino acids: CASSSPALTSGLPYEQYF. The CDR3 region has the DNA TGTGCCAGCAGCTCACCAGCCCTAACTAGCGGGTTACCCTACGAGCAGTACTTC.

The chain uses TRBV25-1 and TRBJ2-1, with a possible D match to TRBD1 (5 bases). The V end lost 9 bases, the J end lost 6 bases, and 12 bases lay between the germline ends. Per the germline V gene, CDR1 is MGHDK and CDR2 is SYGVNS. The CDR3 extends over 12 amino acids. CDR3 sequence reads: CASGLGVNEQFF. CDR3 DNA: TGTGCCAGTGGATTAGGGGTCAATGAGCAGTTCTTC.

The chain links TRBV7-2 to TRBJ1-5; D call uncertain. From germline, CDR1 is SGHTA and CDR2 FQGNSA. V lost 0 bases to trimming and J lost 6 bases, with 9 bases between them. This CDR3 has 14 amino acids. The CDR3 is CASSLALAGQPQHF. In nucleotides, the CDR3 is TGTGCCAGCAGCTTAGCCCTGGCGGGTCAGCCCCAGCATTTT.

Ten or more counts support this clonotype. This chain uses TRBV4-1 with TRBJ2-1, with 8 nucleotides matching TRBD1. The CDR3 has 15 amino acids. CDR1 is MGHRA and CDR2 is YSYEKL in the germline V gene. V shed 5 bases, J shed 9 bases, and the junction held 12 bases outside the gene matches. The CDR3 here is CASSVVRDRLSEQFF. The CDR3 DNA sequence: TGCGCCAGCAGCGTGGTACGGGACAGGTTATCTGAGCAGTTCTTC.

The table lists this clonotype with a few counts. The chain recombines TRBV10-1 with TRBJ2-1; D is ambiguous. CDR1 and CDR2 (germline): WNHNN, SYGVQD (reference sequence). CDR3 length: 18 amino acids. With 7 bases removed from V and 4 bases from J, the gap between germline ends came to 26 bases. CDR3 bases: TGCGCCAGCATTCTCAACTCGACCCCTCCCGTTGTTTACAATGAGCAGTTCTTC. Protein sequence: CASILNSTPPVVYNEQFF.

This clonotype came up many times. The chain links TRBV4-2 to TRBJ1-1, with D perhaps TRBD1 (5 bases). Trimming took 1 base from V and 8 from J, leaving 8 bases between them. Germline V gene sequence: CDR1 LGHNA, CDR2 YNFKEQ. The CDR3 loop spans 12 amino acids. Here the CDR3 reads CASSQVGGEAFF. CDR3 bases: TGTGCCAGCAGCCAAGTGGGGGGAGAAGCTTTCTTT.

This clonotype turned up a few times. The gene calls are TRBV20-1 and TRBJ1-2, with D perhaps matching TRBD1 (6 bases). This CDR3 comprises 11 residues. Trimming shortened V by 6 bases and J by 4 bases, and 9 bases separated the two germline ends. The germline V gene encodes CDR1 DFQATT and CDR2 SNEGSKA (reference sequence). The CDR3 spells CSAGGAYGYTF. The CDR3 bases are TGCAGTGCGGGGGGGGCCTATGGCTACACCTTC.

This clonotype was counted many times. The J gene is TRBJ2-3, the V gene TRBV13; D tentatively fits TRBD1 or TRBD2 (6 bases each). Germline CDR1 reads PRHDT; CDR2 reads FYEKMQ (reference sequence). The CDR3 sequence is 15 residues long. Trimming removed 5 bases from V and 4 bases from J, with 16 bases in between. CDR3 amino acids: CASSLLGGGADTQYF. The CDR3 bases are TGTGCCAGCAGCCTCTTAGGGGGAGGCGCAGATACGCAGTATTTT.

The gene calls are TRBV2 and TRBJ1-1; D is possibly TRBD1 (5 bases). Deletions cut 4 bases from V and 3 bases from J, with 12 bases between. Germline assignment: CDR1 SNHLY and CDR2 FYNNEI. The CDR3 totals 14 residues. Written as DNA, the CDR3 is TGTGCCAGCAGTGTGGGGGGAAGGGACACTGAAGCTTTCTTT. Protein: CASSVGGRDTEAFF.

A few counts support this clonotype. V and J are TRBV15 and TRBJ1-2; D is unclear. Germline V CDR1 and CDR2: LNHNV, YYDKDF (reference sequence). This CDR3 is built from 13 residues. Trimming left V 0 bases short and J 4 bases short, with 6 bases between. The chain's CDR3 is CATSRDVGYGYTF. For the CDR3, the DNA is TGTGCCACCAGCAGAGATGTAGGCTATGGCTACACCTTC. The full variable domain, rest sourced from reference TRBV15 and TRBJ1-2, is DAMVIQNPRYQVTQFGKPVTLSCSQTLNHNVMYWYQQKSSQAPKLLFHYYDKDFNNEADTPDNFQSRRPNTSFCFLDIRSPGLGDTAMYLCATSRDVGYGYTFGSGTRLTVV.

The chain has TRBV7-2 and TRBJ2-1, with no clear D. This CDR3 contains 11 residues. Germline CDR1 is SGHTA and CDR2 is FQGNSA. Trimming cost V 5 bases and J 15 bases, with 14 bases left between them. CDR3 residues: CASSPSGRAFF. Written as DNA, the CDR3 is TGTGCCAGCAGCCCATCGGGCCGGGCGTTCTTC. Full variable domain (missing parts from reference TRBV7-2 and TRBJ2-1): GAGVSQSPSNKVTEKGKDVELRCDPISGHTALYWYRQSLGQGLEFLIYFQGNSAPDKSGLPSDRFSAERTGGSVSTLTIQRTQQEDSAVYLCASSPSGRAFFGPGTRLTVL.

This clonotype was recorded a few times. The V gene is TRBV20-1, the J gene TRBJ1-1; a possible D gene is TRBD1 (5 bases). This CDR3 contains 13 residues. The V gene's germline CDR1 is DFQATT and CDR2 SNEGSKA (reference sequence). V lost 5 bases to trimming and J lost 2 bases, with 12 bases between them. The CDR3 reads CSARPGPNTEAFF. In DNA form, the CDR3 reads TGCAGTGCTCGACCAGGGCCCAACACTGAAGCTTTCTTT.

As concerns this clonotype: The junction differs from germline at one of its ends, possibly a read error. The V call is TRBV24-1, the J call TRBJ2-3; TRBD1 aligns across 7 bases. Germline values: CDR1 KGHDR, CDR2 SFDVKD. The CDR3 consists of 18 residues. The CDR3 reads CATSGPGTESPYTDTQYF. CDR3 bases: TGTGCCACCAGTGGGCCCGGGACAGAGAGTCCCTACACAGATACGCAGTATTTC.

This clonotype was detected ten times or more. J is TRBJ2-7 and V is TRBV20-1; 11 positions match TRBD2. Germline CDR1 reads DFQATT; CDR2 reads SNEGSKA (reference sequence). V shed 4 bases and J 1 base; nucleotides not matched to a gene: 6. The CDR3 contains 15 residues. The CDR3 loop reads CSATGTSGDSYEQYF. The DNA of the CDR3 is TGCAGTGCTACTGGGACTAGCGGTGATTCCTACGAGCAGTACTTC.

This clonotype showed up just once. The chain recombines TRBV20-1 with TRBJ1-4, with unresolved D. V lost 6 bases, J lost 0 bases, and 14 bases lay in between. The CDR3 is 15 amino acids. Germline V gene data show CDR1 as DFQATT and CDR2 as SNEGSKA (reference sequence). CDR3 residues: CSASPAQATNEKLFF. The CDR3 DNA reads TGCAGTGCCTCCCCGGCGCAAGCAACTAATGAAAAACTGTTTTTT.

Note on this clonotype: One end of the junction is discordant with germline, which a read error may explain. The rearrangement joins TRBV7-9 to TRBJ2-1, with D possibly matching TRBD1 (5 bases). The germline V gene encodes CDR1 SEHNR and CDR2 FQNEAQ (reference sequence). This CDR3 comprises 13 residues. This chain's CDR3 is CASSSYRQEEQFF. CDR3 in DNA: TGCGCCAGTAGCTCCTACAGGCAAGAAGAGCAGTTCTTC.

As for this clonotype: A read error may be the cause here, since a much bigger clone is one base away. The CDR3 nucleotides read TGTGCCATCAGTGGAACACAGGGGAACACTGAAGCTTTCTTT. Amino acids: CAISGTQGNTEAFF. The genes are TRBV10-3 and TRBJ1-1; a possible D gene is TRBD1 (6 bases). Trimming took 4 bases from V and 1 from J, leaving 10 bases between them. CDR3 length equals 14 residues. The germline V gene has CDR1 ENHRY and CDR2 SYGVKD.

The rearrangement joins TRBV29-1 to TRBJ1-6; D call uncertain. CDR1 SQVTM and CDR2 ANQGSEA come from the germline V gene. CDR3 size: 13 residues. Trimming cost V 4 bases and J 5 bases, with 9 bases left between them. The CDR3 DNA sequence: TGCAGCGTTGCTGCCGGGGATAATTCACCCCTCCACTTT. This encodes CSVAAGDNSPLHF.

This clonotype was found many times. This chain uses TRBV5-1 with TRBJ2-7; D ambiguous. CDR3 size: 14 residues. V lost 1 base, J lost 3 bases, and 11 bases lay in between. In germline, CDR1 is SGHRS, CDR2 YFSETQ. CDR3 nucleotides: TGCGCCAGCAGCTTGAGTCAGGCGCTCTACGAGCAGTACTTC. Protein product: CASSLSQALYEQYF.

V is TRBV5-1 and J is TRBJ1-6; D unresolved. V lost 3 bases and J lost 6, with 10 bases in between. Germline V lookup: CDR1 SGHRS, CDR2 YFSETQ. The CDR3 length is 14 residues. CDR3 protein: CASSSLGSNSPLHF. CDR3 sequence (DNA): TGCGCCAGCAGCTCCCTAGGGTCTAATTCACCCCTCCACTTT.